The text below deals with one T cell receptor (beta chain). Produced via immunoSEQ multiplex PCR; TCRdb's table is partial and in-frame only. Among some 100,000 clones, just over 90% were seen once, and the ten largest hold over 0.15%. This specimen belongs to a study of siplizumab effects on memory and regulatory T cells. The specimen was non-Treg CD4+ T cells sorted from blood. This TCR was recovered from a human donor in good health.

CDR3 DNA: TGTGCCAGCTCACTTCGGGGGTATCCCACTGAAGCTTTCTTT. Its translation: CASSLRGYPTEAFF. V and J are TRBV18 and TRBJ1-1; a possible D gene is TRBD1 (5 bases). The germline V gene has CDR1 KGHSH and CDR2 LQKENI. CDR3 size: 14 residues. V lost 4 bases, J lost 4 bases, and 13 bases lay in between.